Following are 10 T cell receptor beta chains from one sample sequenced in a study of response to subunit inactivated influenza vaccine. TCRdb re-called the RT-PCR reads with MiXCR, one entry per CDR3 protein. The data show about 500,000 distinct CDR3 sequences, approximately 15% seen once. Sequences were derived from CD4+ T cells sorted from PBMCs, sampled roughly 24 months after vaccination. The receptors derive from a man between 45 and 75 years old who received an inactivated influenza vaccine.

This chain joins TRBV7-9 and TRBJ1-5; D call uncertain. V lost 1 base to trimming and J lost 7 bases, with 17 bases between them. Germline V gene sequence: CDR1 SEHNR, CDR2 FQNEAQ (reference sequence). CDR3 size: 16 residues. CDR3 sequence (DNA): TGTGCCAGCAGCTTAGGGGATACAGCCTCGGGACAGCCCCAGCATTTT. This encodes CASSLGDTASGQPQHF.

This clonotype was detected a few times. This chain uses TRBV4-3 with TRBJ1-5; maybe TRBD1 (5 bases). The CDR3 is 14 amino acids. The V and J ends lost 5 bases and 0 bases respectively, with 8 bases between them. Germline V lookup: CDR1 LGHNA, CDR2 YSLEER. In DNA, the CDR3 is TGCGCCAGCAGCTGGACAATTAGCAATCAGCCCCAGCATTTT. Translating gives CASSWTISNQPQHF.

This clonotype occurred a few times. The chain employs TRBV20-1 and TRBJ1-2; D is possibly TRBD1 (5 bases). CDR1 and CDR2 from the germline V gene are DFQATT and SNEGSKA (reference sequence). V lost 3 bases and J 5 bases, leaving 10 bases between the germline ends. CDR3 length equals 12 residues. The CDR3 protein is CSASPTVYGYTF. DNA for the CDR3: TGCAGTGCTAGCCCGACAGTATATGGCTACACCTTC.

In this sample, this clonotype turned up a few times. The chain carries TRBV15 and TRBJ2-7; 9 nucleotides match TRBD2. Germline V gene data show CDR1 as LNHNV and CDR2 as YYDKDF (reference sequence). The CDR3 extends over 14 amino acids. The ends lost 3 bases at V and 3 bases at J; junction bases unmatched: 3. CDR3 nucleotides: TGTGCCACCAGCAGCCTAGCGGGGTACTACGAGCAGTACTTC. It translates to CATSSLAGYYEQYF.

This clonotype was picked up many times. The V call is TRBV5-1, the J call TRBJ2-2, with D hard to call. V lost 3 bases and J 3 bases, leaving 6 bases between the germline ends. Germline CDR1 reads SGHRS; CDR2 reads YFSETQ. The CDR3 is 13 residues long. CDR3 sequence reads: CASSSYYTGELFF. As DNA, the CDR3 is TGCGCCAGCAGCTCCTACTACACCGGGGAGCTGTTTTTT.

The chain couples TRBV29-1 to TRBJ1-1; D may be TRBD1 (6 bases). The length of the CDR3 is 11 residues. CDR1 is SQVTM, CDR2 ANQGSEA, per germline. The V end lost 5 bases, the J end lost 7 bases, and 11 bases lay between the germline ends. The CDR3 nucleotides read TGCAGCGTTATCAGGGGCTTTGAAGCTTTCTTT. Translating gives CSVIRGFEAFF.

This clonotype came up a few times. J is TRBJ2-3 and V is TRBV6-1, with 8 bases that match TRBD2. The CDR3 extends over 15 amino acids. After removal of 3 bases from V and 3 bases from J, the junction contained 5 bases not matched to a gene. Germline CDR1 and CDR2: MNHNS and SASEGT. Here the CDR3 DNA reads TGTGCCAGCAGTGATGGGGGCGGGGGGACAGATACGCAGTATTTT. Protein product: CASSDGGGGTDTQYF.

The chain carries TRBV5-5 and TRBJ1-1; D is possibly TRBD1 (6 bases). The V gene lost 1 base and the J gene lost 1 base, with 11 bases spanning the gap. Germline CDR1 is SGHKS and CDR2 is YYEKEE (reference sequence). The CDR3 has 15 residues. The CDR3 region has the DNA TGTGCCAGCAGCTTGTGGGGGCAGGAGAACACTGAAGCTTTCTTT. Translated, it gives CASSLWGQENTEAFF. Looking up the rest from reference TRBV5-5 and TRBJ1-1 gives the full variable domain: DAGVTQSPTHLIKTRGQQVTLRCSPISGHKSVSWYQQVLGQGPQFIFQYYEKEERGRGNFPDRFSARQFPNYSSELNVNALLLGDSALYLCASSLWGQENTEAFFGQGTRLTVV.

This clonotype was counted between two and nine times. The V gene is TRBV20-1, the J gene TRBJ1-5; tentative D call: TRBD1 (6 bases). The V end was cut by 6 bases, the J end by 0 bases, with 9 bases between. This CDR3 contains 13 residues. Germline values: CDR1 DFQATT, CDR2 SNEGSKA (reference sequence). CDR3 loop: CSANRVSNQPQHF. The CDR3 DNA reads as TGCAGTGCAAACAGGGTTAGCAATCAGCCCCAGCATTTT.

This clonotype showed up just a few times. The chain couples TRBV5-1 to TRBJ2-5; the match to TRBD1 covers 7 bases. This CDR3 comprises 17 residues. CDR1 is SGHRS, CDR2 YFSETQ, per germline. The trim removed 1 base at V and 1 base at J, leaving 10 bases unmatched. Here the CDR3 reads CASSLSPWGQSQETQYF. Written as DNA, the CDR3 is TGCGCCAGCAGCTTGTCACCCTGGGGACAGAGCCAAGAGACCCAGTACTTC.